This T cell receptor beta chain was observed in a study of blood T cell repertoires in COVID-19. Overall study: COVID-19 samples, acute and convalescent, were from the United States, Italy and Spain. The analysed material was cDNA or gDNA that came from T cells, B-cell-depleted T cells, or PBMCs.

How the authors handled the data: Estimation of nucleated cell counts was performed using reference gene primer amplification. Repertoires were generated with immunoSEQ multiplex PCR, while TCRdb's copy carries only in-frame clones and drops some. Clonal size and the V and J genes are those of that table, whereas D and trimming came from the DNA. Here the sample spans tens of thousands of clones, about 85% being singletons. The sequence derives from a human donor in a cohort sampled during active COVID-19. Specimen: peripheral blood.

The CDR3 here is CASSLPRDIFNTGELFF. For the CDR3, the DNA is TGTGCCAGCAGCTTACCTCGGGACATTTTTAACACCGGGGAGCTGTTTTTT. The chain uses TRBV11-3 and TRBJ2-2; weak D call: TRBD1 (6 bases). Germline CDR1 and CDR2: SGHNT and YENEEA. The CDR3 contains 17 residues. Trimming took off 2 bases at V and 2 bases at J, with 15 bases between the two ends.